This T cell receptor (beta chain) comes out of a study of blood T cell repertoires in COVID-19. Looked up from germline, CDR1 is MRHNA and CDR2 is SNTAGT. V trimming: 2 bases; J trimming: 6 bases; junction bases outside the gene matches: 5. CDR3 length: 14 residues. In the original analysis: Estimates of nucleated cell counts were drawn from the amplification of reference gene primers. TCRdb's table, derived via immunoSEQ multiplex PCR, lists solely in-frame clones and lacks some. The D gene and trimming were derived from the DNA, and the V and J assignments and clone size from that table. Found here are 30,000 or so clones, about 89% of them singletons; the top ten hold 0.55%.

The V call is TRBV6-4, the J call TRBJ2-3, with 7 bases identical to TRBD2. The origin of this receptor is a woman aged 40 to 49 with active or convalescent COVID-19. Sample: peripheral blood. The chain's CDR3 is CASSDRAGQDTQYF. CDR3 DNA: TGTGCCAGCAGTGACCGAGCGGGGCAGGATACGCAGTATTTT.